Sequencing of this T cell receptor beta chain was carried out in a study of blood T cell repertoires in COVID-19 (TCRdb year 2020). Some background on the complete study: Collaborator samples came from the United States, Italy and Spain and covered acute and convalescent phases of COVID-19. Where available, HLA class I and class II types were obtained from metadata supplied by the sample provider rather than from assay-based typing. The samples were drawn from the first 160 participants of the ongoing ImmuneRACE study and from 1,254 subjects provided by 6 global collaborators. Nearly every sample came with metadata listing a de-identified subject ID, COVID-19 status, age in years and sex. Subjects who had been exposed to COVID-19, were actively infected with it, or had recovered from it provided the deeply sampled blood TCRbeta repertoires that made up the dataset. The prospective study material was composed of cDNA or gDNA derived from T cells, B-cell-depleted T cells, or PBMCs. The repertoires were made available in a free public database intended to serve as a resource for research on the immune response to SARS-CoV-2.

The CDR3 contains 15 residues, cysteine and phenylalanine counted. Of the read, only the CDR3 DNA is kept; its 45 bases are in frame from base 1. CDR1 and CDR2, looked up from the germline V gene, are SGHRS and YFSETQ. Cut back by 0 bases and 6 bases, the V and J ends lie 16 bases apart. TCRbeta CDR3 regions were amplified from genomic DNA using the immunoSEQ Assay, a bias-controlled multiplex PCR. For the original study's pipeline: The number of nucleated cells in each sample was estimated from the amplification of reference gene primers within the assay. To quantify the absolute abundance of each unique TCRbeta CDR3 rearrangement, sequence reads were collapsed and filtered. Productive Simpson clonality was computed per sample as the square root of Simpson's diversity index over productive rearrangements. Sourced from immuneACCESS, this table was stored by TCRdb with only in-frame sequences that have V and J called. A share of the clones is absent; for the studies checked, an unresolved V gene accounts for under half, and the remainder has no known explanation. D and trimming come from the DNA, and the V and J calls and clone size come from that table. This sample comprises under 200,000 clones, 80% to 90% of them detected only once. 8% to 10% of the sample is taken by the ten largest.

On the study overall, not on this receptor specifically: How much clinical and demographic metadata was included differed by source and by participant, and the metadata was provided uncurated.

This clone was counted only a few times. It lacks a known antigen. Base qualities are not provided; no much larger clone lies one nucleotide away. Each collaborating institution followed its own protocols to collect whole blood in K2EDTA tubes. For TCRbeta analysis, collaborators shipped samples in one of three forms: frozen whole blood, isolated PBMCs, or DNA extracted from either of those sample types. Sequenced material: peripheral blood. Recombination linked TRBV5-1 to TRBJ2-7, and TRBD2 may be the D gene, going by 5 matching bases. The clonotype comes from a man in his sixties with acute or convalescent COVID-19. DNA sequence: TGCGCCAGCAGCTTGGTTAGTCACGGAGGAAGCGAGCAGTACTTC. This yields the protein CASSLVSHGGSEQYF.